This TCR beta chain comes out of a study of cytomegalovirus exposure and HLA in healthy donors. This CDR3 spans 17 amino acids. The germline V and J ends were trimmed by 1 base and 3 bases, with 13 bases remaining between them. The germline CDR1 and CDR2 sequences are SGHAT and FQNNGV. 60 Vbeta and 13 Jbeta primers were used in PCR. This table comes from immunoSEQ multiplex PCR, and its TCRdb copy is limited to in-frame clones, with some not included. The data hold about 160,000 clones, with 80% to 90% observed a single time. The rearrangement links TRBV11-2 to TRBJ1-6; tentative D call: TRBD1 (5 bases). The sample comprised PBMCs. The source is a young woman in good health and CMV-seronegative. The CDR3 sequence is CASSLVGASFYNSPLHF. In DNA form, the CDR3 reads TGTGCCAGCAGCTTAGTAGGGGCCAGTTTCTATAATTCACCCCTCCACTTT. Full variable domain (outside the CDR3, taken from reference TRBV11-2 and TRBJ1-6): EAGVAQSPRYKIIEKRQSVAFWCNPISGHATLYWYQQILGQGPKLLIQFQNNGVVDDSQLPKDRFSAERLKGVDSTLKIQPAKLEDSAVYLCASSLVGASFYNSPLHFGNGTRLTVT.